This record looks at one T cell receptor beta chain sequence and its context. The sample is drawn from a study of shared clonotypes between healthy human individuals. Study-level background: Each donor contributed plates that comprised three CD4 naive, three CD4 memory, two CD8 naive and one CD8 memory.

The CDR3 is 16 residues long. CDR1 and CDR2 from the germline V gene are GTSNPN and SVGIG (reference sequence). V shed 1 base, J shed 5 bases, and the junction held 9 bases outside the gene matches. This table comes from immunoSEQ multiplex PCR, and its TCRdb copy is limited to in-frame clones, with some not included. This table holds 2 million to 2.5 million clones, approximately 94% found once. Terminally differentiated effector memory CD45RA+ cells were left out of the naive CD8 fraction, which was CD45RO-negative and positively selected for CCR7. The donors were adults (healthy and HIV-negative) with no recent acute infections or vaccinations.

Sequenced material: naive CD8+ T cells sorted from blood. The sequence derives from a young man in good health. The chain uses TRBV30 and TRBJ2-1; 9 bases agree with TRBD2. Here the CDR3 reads CAWSAPEEREDNEQFF. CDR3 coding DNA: TGTGCCTGGAGTGCCCCCGAGGAGCGGGAGGACAATGAGCAGTTCTTC.